This TCR beta chain was sequenced in a study of blood T cell repertoires in COVID-19. Whole-study context: COVID-19 samples, acute and convalescent, were from the United States, Italy and Spain. Sources were T cells, B-cell-depleted T cells, or PBMCs; the material itself was cDNA or gDNA.

Under the authors' procedure: Estimation of nucleated cell counts was performed using reference gene primer amplification. Here immunoSEQ multiplex PCR was the method, and the copy in TCRdb shows in-frame clones only, minus some. V, J and clone size reflect that table, while D and trimming were determined from the DNA. The repertoire includes 200,000 to 250,000 clones, 88% of them detected once, and roughly 1.5% sits in the top ten. The specimen sequenced was peripheral blood. The sequence was obtained from a man aged 18 to 29 with active or convalescent COVID-19.

The CDR3 protein is CASSLETGPHFF. DNA for the CDR3: TGTGCCAGCAGCTTAGAGACAGGTCCCCACTTTTTT. The chain combines TRBV7-2 with TRBJ1-4, with D possibly TRBD1 on 6 matching bases. The CDR3 runs to 12 residues. The germline V gene encodes CDR1 SGHTA and CDR2 FQGNSA. The V and J ends lost 1 base and 17 bases respectively, with 14 bases between them.